These 24 T cell receptor beta chains were sequenced from one sample in a study of T cell repertoires in cytomegalovirus infection. TCRdb re-called the reads through MiXCR, storing one row per CDR3 protein. The sample contains 450,000 to 600,000 distinct CDR3 sequences, 30% to 40% of which appear only once. Antigens for these TCRs are unknown. The input for sequencing was cultured PBMCs, taken from culture after CMV antigen stimulation. All receptors derive from a human donor in good health (CMV status not recorded). Some clones in this sample may be carry-over from other donors' samples.

This chain links TRBV2 with TRBJ2-2; D gene uncertain. This CDR3 has 12 residues. V shed 4 bases and J shed 7 bases, with 7 bases lying between them. Per the germline V gene, CDR1 is SNHLY and CDR2 is FYNNEI. The CDR3 here is CASSVIVGELFF. The DNA of the CDR3 is TGTGCCAGCAGTGTTATCGTCGGGGAGCTGTTTTTT.

The chain combines TRBV2 with TRBJ2-2; TRBD2 might be the D (6 bases). CDR1 is SNHLY and CDR2 is FYNNEI in the germline V gene. V lost 4 bases, J lost 7 bases, and 19 bases lay in between. The CDR3 extends over 16 amino acids. The CDR3 spells CASSAASEEWGGELFF. In DNA form, the CDR3 reads TGTGCCAGCAGTGCCGCTAGCGAGGAGTGGGGCGGGGAGCTGTTTTTT.

This chain joins TRBV5-6 and TRBJ1-4, with 10 nucleotides matching TRBD1. Trimming cost V 3 bases and J 7 bases; bases outside gene matches: 6. Germline V gene lookup returns CDR1 SGHDT and CDR2 YYEEEE. The CDR3 covers 15 residues. The DNA for the CDR3 is TGTGCCAGCAGCTGGAGGGACAGGGGTAGTGAAAAACTGTTTTTT. Translation gives CASSWRDRGSEKLFF. Complete variable domain (other parts from reference TRBV5-6 and TRBJ1-4): DAGVTQSPTHLIKTRGQQVTLRCSPKSGHDTVSWYQQALGQGPQFIFQYYEEEERQRGNFPDRFSGHQFPNYSSELNVNALLLGDSALYLCASSWRDRGSEKLFFGSGTQLSVL.

The sample holds many counts of this clonotype. This sequence joins TRBV7-2 and TRBJ2-7; 7 bases fit TRBD1. The J segment lost 0 bases and the V segment lost 0 bases, leaving 2 bases of the junction unmatched. CDR1 SGHTA and CDR2 FQGNSA come from the germline V gene. This CDR3 contains 15 residues. The CDR3 loop is CASSLAGTASYEQYF. In nucleotides, the CDR3 is TGTGCCAGCAGCTTAGCCGGGACAGCCTCCTACGAGCAGTACTTC.

The V gene is TRBV4-1, the J gene TRBJ1-1; no firm D call. Germline CDR1 MGHRA, CDR2 YSYEKL. This CDR3 is built from 15 residues. Trimming left V 4 bases short and J 5 bases short, with 17 bases between. In DNA form, the CDR3 reads TGCGCCAGCAGCCTGGCGGGAGTCTTGGGAACTGAAGCTTTCTTT. This encodes CASSLAGVLGTEAFF.

This clonotype was observed many times. The chain couples TRBV7-2 to TRBJ2-3, with 11 bases fitting TRBD2. The CDR3 covers 17 residues. Germline assignment: CDR1 SGHTA and CDR2 FQGNSA. V trimming: 3 bases; J trimming: 0 bases; junction bases outside the gene matches: 5. The CDR3 loop reads CASSFTSGSGSTDTQYF. The CDR3, as DNA: TGTGCCAGCAGCTTTACTAGCGGGAGTGGAAGCACAGATACGCAGTATTTT.

The chain employs TRBV29-1 and TRBJ2-3; TRBD1 might be the D (6 bases). The CDR3 has 13 residues. V lost 5 bases, J lost 7 bases, and 16 bases lay in between. Germline V gene sequence: CDR1 SQVTM, CDR2 ANQGSEA. Here the CDR3 DNA reads TGCAGCGTTCCGACAGGTCCCGGGTATACGCAGTATTTT. It translates to CSVPTGPGYTQYF.

The chain links TRBV6-4 to TRBJ2-3; perhaps TRBD1 as D (6 bases). The CDR3 is 13 residues long. The germline V and J ends were trimmed by 3 bases and 5 bases, with 9 bases remaining between them. From germline, CDR1 is MRHNA and CDR2 SNTAGT. The DNA of the CDR3 is TGTGCCAGCAGTGAACAACAGGGAGATACGCAGTATTTT. Protein product: CASSEQQGDTQYF.

The chain links TRBV19 to TRBJ2-2; D not certain. Germline V gene data show CDR1 as LNHDA and CDR2 as SQIVND (reference sequence). V lost 7 bases and J 4 bases, leaving 7 bases between the germline ends. CDR3 length equals 12 residues. The DNA of the CDR3 is TGTGCCAGTAATTTGGCCACCGGGGAGCTGTTTTTT. Translating gives CASNLATGELFF.

This clonotype was counted only a few times. For the CDR3, the DNA is TGTGCCAGCGGGCGGGCAGTCCGAGGTGATACGCAGTATTTT. Its translation: CASGRAVRGDTQYF. The chain links TRBV12-3 or TRBV12-4 to TRBJ2-3, with a weak D call TRBD2 (5 bases). The CDR3 runs to 14 residues. Trimming removed 8 bases at V and 6 bases at J, with 18 bases between.

Concerning this clonotype itself: Germline is not matched at one junction end, which may reflect a read error. The chain has TRBV7-2 and TRBJ2-7; 8 bases align to TRBD1. Per germline, CDR1 SGHTA and CDR2 FQGNSA. There are 16 residues in the CDR3. CDR3 bases: TGTGCCAGCAGCTTAGGACTTGGGGCAGGGGGCTACGAGCGGTACTTC. Its protein product is CASSLGLGAGGYERYF.

The table lists this clonotype with many counts. The V and J genes are TRBV7-2 and TRBJ2-1; 12 bases agree with TRBD2. The CDR3 consists of 14 residues. CDR1 is SGHTA and CDR2 is FQGNSA in the germline V gene. The V gene end was trimmed by 5 bases and the J gene end by 7 bases; junction bases not matched to a gene: 3. CDR3 amino acids: CASSRTSGKNEQFF. The CDR3 coding sequence is TGTGCCAGCAGCCGGACTAGCGGGAAAAATGAGCAGTTCTTC. Full variable domain (outside the CDR3, taken from reference TRBV7-2 and TRBJ2-1): GAGVSQSPSNKVTEKGKDVELRCDPISGHTALYWYRQSLGQGLEFLIYFQGNSAPDKSGLPSDRFSAERTGGSVSTLTIQRTQQEDSAVYLCASSRTSGKNEQFFGPGTRLTVL.

In this sample, this clonotype turned up a few times. The chain joins TRBV7-9 to TRBJ2-1; no definite D call. The ends were cut back, 3 bases at V and 3 bases at J, with 9 bases in the middle. The length of the CDR3 is 14 residues. CDR1 and CDR2 from the germline V gene are SEHNR and FQNEAQ (reference sequence). The CDR3, as DNA: TGTGCCAGCAGCTTGGGCAGTTACTACAATGAGCAGTTCTTC. Translated, it gives CASSLGSYYNEQFF.

The chain uses TRBV24-1 and TRBJ1-5; D possibly corresponds to TRBD1 (6 bases). Germline V gives CDR1 KGHDR, CDR2 SFDVKD. The CDR3 covers 17 residues. Between the trimmed V and J ends, which lost 1 base and 1 base, there was a span of 13 bases. In DNA form, the CDR3 reads TGTGCCACCAGTGATTTTGACAGGAAAGAAAGCAATCAGCCCCAGCATTTT. It specifies CATSDFDRKESNQPQHF.

CDR3 sequence reads: CASTTDRGGQPQHF. The CDR3 coding sequence is TGTGCCAGCACCACGGACAGGGGCGGTCAGCCCCAGCATTTT. The rearrangement uses TRBV7-2 and TRBJ1-5, with 9 bases lining up with TRBD1. CDR1 and CDR2 from the germline V gene are SGHTA and FQGNSA. With V trimmed by 7 bases and J by 6 bases, 7 bases remained unmatched. The CDR3 consists of 14 residues.

The table lists this clonotype with a few counts. The chain links TRBV7-2 to TRBJ2-7; D perhaps matches TRBD2 (6 bases). Germline assignment: CDR1 SGHTA and CDR2 FQGNSA. The V gene lost 5 bases and the J gene lost 0 bases, with 14 bases spanning the gap. The CDR3 runs to 15 residues. DNA for the CDR3: TGTGCCAGCAGCCCCGGGGTAGCGGCCTCCTACGAGCAGTACTTC. Its translation: CASSPGVAASYEQYF.

The V call is TRBV5-4, the J call TRBJ2-1; 12 nucleotides line up with TRBD2. The length of the CDR3 is 15 residues. Germline V gene lookup returns CDR1 SGHNT and CDR2 YYREEE (reference sequence). Trimming cost V 5 bases and J 4 bases; bases outside gene matches: 4. The CDR3 region has the DNA TGTGCCAGCAGGCGGACTAGCGGGACTTACAATGAGCAGTTCTTC. It codes for CASRRTSGTYNEQFF.

This clonotype was recorded a few times. J is TRBJ2-3 and V is TRBV12-3 or TRBV12-4; D uncertain. The length of the CDR3 is 13 residues. The ends were cut back, 5 bases at V and 5 bases at J, with 11 bases in the middle. The CDR3 protein is CASSLRSGDTQYF. CDR3 coding DNA: TGTGCCAGCAGTCTACGGTCGGGAGATACGCAGTATTTT.

This clonotype has at least ten counts. The rearrangement joins TRBV7-8 to TRBJ1-1; D possibly corresponds to TRBD1 (5 bases). CDR3 size: 16 residues. V shed 4 bases and J shed 4 bases, with 19 bases lying between them. The germline CDR1 and CDR2 sequences are SGHVS and FQNEAQ. The CDR3, as DNA: TGTGCCAGCAGCTCCAACCTGTTGGGGGTGGCCACTGAAGCTTTCTTT. Its translation: CASSSNLLGVATEAFF.

This clonotype occurred a few times. The chain has TRBV25-1 and TRBJ1-2; D gene ambiguous. The V gene lost 3 bases and the J gene lost 4 bases, with 9 bases spanning the gap. Germline CDR1 MGHDK, CDR2 SYGVNS. This CDR3 is built from 13 residues. The DNA of the CDR3 is TGTGCCAGCAGTGAGCCCCACTCCTATGGCTACACCTTC. Its protein is CASSEPHSYGYTF.

This chain links TRBV13 with TRBJ2-7; 10 nucleotides agree with TRBD2. V shed 0 bases, J shed 4 bases, and the junction held 9 bases outside the gene matches. The CDR3 is 17 residues long. Per the germline V gene, CDR1 is PRHDT and CDR2 is FYEKMQ (reference sequence). CDR3: CASSLGGRLAGLYEQYV. The CDR3 nucleotides are TGTGCCAGCAGCTTAGGGGGACGACTAGCGGGCCTATACGAGCAGTACGTC.

The J gene is TRBJ1-3, the V gene TRBV12-3 or TRBV12-4; a weak D match, TRBD1 (6 bases). Trimming cost V 2 bases and J 2 bases, with 19 bases left between them. The CDR3 sequence is 18 residues long. The CDR3 protein is CASSLFLGGPGAGNTIYF. Here the CDR3 DNA reads TGTGCCAGCAGTTTATTCTTGGGGGGCCCTGGCGCTGGAAACACCATATATTTT.

V gene TRBV12-3 or TRBV12-4 combines with J gene TRBJ1-1; 11 bases line up with TRBD1. Trimming at V came to 5 bases and at J to 0 bases, leaving 2 bases not matched to a gene. The CDR3 runs to 15 residues. DNA for the CDR3: TGTGCCAGCAGTCCGGGACAGGGGGTGAACACTGAAGCTTTCTTT. Translating it yields CASSPGQGVNTEAFF.

This sequence joins TRBV18 and TRBJ2-1, with D perhaps TRBD1 (5 bases). The V gene's germline CDR1 is KGHSH and CDR2 LQKENI. The CDR3 is 20 amino acids. The V and J ends lost 0 bases and 0 bases respectively, with 21 bases between them. The CDR3, as DNA: TGTGCCAGCTCACCACCTAGGTCGTGGGGCACCCAGAGCTCCTACAATGAGCAGTTCTTC. Protein: CASSPPRSWGTQSSYNEQFF.